The next 19 T cell receptor beta chains were all read from a single sample in a study of CD8 T cells in ankylosing spondylitis. TCRdb reprocessed the 5' RACE reads via MiXCR and lists one record per CDR3 protein. The sample lists 200,000 to 300,000 distinct CDR3 sequences; 8% to 10% were seen once. Sample: blood, either unsorted or a sorted T cell fraction (not recorded which). Receptor source: a female donor with ankylosing spondylitis or in good health (not recorded which).

This clonotype was seen more than once but under ten times. The rearrangement joins TRBV18 to TRBJ2-7; D unclear. Germline CDR1 KGHSH, CDR2 LQKENI. The CDR3 runs 14 residues. V dropped 3 bases and J dropped 0 bases, with 9 bases sitting between them. The CDR3 sequence: CASSPQSASYEQYF. The CDR3 DNA reads TGTGCCAGCTCACCCCAGTCAGCCTCCTACGAGCAGTACTTC.

This clonotype came up many times. V usage is TRBV5-1 and J usage is TRBJ2-3, with 10 positions matching TRBD1. Germline CDR1 and CDR2: SGHRS and YFSETQ. The CDR3 consists of 16 residues. V lost 4 bases to trimming and J lost 5 bases; unmatched junction nucleotides: 10. The CDR3 coding sequence is TGCGCCAGCAGCCAACCAAGACAGGGGGCAATAGATACGCAGTATTTT. Encoded protein: CASSQPRQGAIDTQYF.

This clonotype occurred many times. The chain combines TRBV12-3 or TRBV12-4 with TRBJ2-7; D not certain. The CDR3 has 12 amino acids. V was shortened by 5 bases and J by 7 bases, with 12 bases between the two germline ends. The CDR3 spells CASSPLMGEQYF. The CDR3 DNA follows: TGTGCCAGCAGTCCCCTCATGGGGGAGCAGTACTTC.

This clonotype appeared many times. This chain uses TRBV4-3 with TRBJ2-7; D may be TRBD1 (5 bases). The CDR3 consists of 16 residues. Germline V gene data show CDR1 as LGHNA and CDR2 as YSLEER. Trimming removed 0 bases at V and 3 bases at J, with 15 bases between. The CDR3 nucleotides read TGCGCCAGCAGCCAAGATCGGCAGGGCCTTGTCTACGAGCAGTACTTC. It specifies CASSQDRQGLVYEQYF.

This clonotype has ten or more counts. The V call is TRBV5-1, the J call TRBJ1-1; D is unresolved. This CDR3 contains 15 residues. CDR1 is SGHRS, CDR2 YFSETQ, per germline. V was shortened by 0 bases and J by 1 base, with 10 bases between the two germline ends. CDR3 amino acids: CASSLVQAENTEAFF. The CDR3 DNA follows: TGCGCCAGCAGCTTGGTTCAGGCGGAGAACACTGAAGCTTTCTTT.

In this sample, this clonotype turned up many times. The J gene is TRBJ1-1, the V gene TRBV7-2; D possibly corresponds to TRBD1 (6 bases). With 1 base removed from V and 7 bases from J, the gap between germline ends came to 13 bases. The CDR3 is 14 residues long. The germline CDR1 and CDR2 sequences are SGHTA and FQGNSA. CDR3 coding DNA: TGTGCCAGCAGCTTAGAGGGGGGGAGGGGTGAAGCTTTCTTT. Translating it yields CASSLEGGRGEAFF.

This clonotype was recorded at least ten times. The CDR3 DNA sequence: TGCGCCAGCAGCCAAGATAGTAGGGTTGGTGAGCAGTTCTTC. Amino acid sequence: CASSQDSRVGEQFF. V usage is TRBV4-3 and J usage is TRBJ2-1; D unresolved. The CDR3 contains 14 residues. Trimming stripped 0 bases from V and 9 bases from J, with 12 bases between. Germline V CDR1 and CDR2: LGHNA, YSLEER.

The chain uses TRBV7-2 and TRBJ2-7; no firm D call. The CDR3 has 14 amino acids. Germline V CDR1 and CDR2: SGHTA, FQGNSA. The V end lost 5 bases, the J end lost 2 bases, and 13 bases lay between the germline ends. CDR3 amino acids: CASSQLSPPYEQYF. CDR3 in DNA: TGTGCCAGCAGCCAACTAAGCCCGCCCTACGAGCAGTACTTC. Drawing the rest from reference TRBV7-2 and TRBJ2-7, the complete variable domain is GAGVSQSPSNKVTEKGKDVELRCDPISGHTALYWYRQSLGQGLEFLIYFQGNSAPDKSGLPSDRFSAERTGGSVSTLTIQRTQQEDSAVYLCASSQLSPPYEQYFGPGTRLTVT.

On this clonotype itself: A read error is possible here, since a much larger clone lies one base away. In this CDR3 the conserved last residue, phenylalanine or tryptophan, is missing, so a read error is likely. This chain uses TRBV29-1 with TRBJ1-3; tentatively, D is TRBD1 (6 bases). Germline V lookup: CDR1 SQVTM, CDR2 ANQGSEA. The V gene lost 7 bases and the J gene lost 4 bases, with 14 bases spanning the gap. The CDR3 extends over 13 amino acids. CDR3 in amino acids: CSGSGTTGNTIYS. CDR3 DNA sequence: TGCAGCGGATCCGGGACAACCGGAAACACCATATATTCT.

This clonotype was recorded at least ten times. V and J are TRBV30 and TRBJ2-1, with TRBD2 matching 11 bases. The CDR3 is 16 amino acids. CDR1 is GTSNPN and CDR2 is SVGIG in the germline V gene (reference sequence). The V and J ends lost 4 bases and 4 bases, in that order; junction bases with no gene match: 9. The CDR3 loop reads CAWTPGLAGQYNEQFF. CDR3 nucleotide sequence: TGTGCCTGGACCCCAGGACTAGCGGGCCAATACAATGAGCAGTTCTTC.

This clonotype was detected ten times or more. This chain links TRBV20-1 with TRBJ2-1; 12 nucleotides align to TRBD2. The ends lost 5 bases at V and 4 bases at J; junction bases unmatched: 0. Germline-derived CDR1 and CDR2 are DFQATT and SNEGSKA (reference sequence). The CDR3 sequence is 13 residues long. In DNA, the CDR3 is TGCAGTGCTGGGACTAGCGGGTACAATGAGCAGTTCTTC. Its protein is CSAGTSGYNEQFF.

Many counts were recorded for this clonotype. The chain links TRBV27 to TRBJ2-1; unclear D gene. This CDR3 contains 14 residues. Trimming left V 11 bases short and J 0 bases short, with 14 bases between. The germline V gene has CDR1 MNHEY and CDR2 SMNVEV (reference sequence). This chain's CDR3 is CAPKPSFSYNEQFF. As DNA, the CDR3 is TGTGCCCCCAAGCCCTCGTTCTCCTACAATGAGCAGTTCTTC.

The sample holds many counts of this clonotype. The CDR3 protein is CASSKDRGGNQPQHF. For the CDR3, the DNA is TGTGCCAGCAGTAAAGACAGGGGGGGGAATCAGCCCCAGCATTTT. The chain employs TRBV6-2 or TRBV6-3 and TRBJ1-5, with TRBD1 matching over 9 bases. Germline V lookup: CDR1 MNHEY, CDR2 SVGEGT. J lost 4 bases, V lost 5 bases, and 6 bases had no gene match. The CDR3 has 15 amino acids.

Turning to this clonotype: A much larger clone sits a single nucleotide away, making a read error possible. The conserved final phenylalanine or tryptophan is absent from the CDR3, which likely points to a read error. The limits of the CDR3 on the DNA are not certain, so only TCRdb's listed CDR3 is given. The rearrangement joins TRBV3-1 to TRBJ2-1; the table calls TRBD1, which could not be checked here. The CDR3 numbers 12 amino acids, ends counted. CDR1 is LGHDT, CDR2 YNNKEL, per germline (reference sequence). CDR3 amino acids: CASSLRGARGIL.

In this sample, this clonotype turned up a few times. The rearrangement joins TRBV6-5 to TRBJ1-2, with no clear D. Per germline, CDR1 MNHEY and CDR2 SVGAGI. The CDR3 length is 12 residues. V lost 6 bases and J lost 6, with 11 bases in between. The CDR3: CASRSYSHGYTF. CDR3 coding DNA: TGTGCCAGCAGATCGTACTCGCATGGCTACACCTTC.

This clonotype has at least ten counts. The gene calls are TRBV20-1 and TRBJ2-7, with 14 positions matching TRBD2. This CDR3 is 15 amino acids long. J gave up 4 bases and V 0 bases, and 2 bases lay outside the gene matches. Germline V gives CDR1 DFQATT, CDR2 SNEGSKA (reference sequence). The CDR3 loop reads CSARDGLAGGYEQYF. The CDR3 region has the DNA TGCAGTGCTAGAGACGGACTAGCGGGAGGTTACGAGCAGTACTTC.

This clonotype has a count of ten or more. The chain links TRBV5-1 to TRBJ2-1, with a possible D match to TRBD2 (5 bases). The germline CDR1 and CDR2 sequences are SGHRS and YFSETQ. With 6 bases removed from V and 2 bases from J, the gap between germline ends came to 9 bases. There are 13 residues in the CDR3. DNA of the CDR3: TGCGCCAGCACCCCCGGGGCCTACAATGAGCAGTTCTTC. It is translated as CASTPGAYNEQFF. Complete variable domain (other parts from reference TRBV5-1 and TRBJ2-1): KAGVTQTPRYLIKTRGQQVTLSCSPISGHRSVSWYQQTPGQGLQFLFEYFSETQRNKGNFPGRFSGRQFSNSRSEMNVSTLELGDSALYLCASTPGAYNEQFFGPGTRLTVL.

This clonotype has a count of ten or more. This chain joins TRBV6-1 and TRBJ2-7; 13 bases are a match to TRBD2. This CDR3 region has 17 residues. Germline assignment: CDR1 MNHNS and CDR2 SASEGT. V was pared by 6 bases and J by 6 bases, with 14 bases of the junction left unmatched. In nucleotides, the CDR3 is TGTGCCAGCAGGACGCGACTAGCGGGAGGTCCCTTGTTCGAGCAGTACTTC. It encodes CASRTRLAGGPLFEQYF.

This clonotype was seen many times. The chain links TRBV6-5 to TRBJ1-1; the D is unclear. Germline V gene lookup returns CDR1 MNHEY and CDR2 SVGAGI. This CDR3 has 13 residues. V was cut by 0 bases and J by 5 bases, with 7 bases left in between. The CDR3 coding sequence is TGTGCCAGCAGTTACTCGCTTCAGACTGAAGCTTTCTTT. Translating it yields CASSYSLQTEAFF.